This T cell receptor (beta chain) appears in the sequencing data of a study of T cell responses to AZD1222 COVID-19 vaccine. Comments on this clone: Its matching antigen is unknown.

The length of the CDR3 is 15 residues. Deletions cut 5 bases from V and 9 bases from J, with 20 bases between. Germline-derived CDR1 and CDR2 are SGHVS and FNYEAQ. The study, taken as a whole, reports: The donors showed a predominance of white British ancestry and of females, with possible underestimation of clonal diversity. Scientists sampled the repertoires only once the peak T cell response had passed.

Sequencing used immunoSEQ multiplex PCR; TCRdb keeps in-frame clones, though not all of them. The sample consists of roughly 140,000 clones, 87% of them appearing once. This clonotype originated in an adult who received the AZD1222 COVID-19 vaccine. The sample consisted of peripheral blood, taken 28 days after the second AZD1222 dose. The rearrangement joins TRBV7-6 to TRBJ2-1; D possibly corresponds to TRBD2 (7 bases). The CDR3 spells CASSAVGGESTEQFF. CDR3 in DNA: TGTGCCAGCAGCGCCGTAGGGGGGGAGAGCACTGAGCAGTTCTTC.